This T cell receptor beta chain was identified during a study of blood T cell repertoires in COVID-19 (dated by TCRdb to the early 2020s). About the investigation overall: Collaborator samples came from the United States, Italy and Spain and covered acute and convalescent phases of COVID-19. Where available, HLA class I and class II types were obtained from metadata supplied by the sample provider rather than from assay-based typing. The dataset comprised deeply sampled blood TCRbeta repertoires from subjects exposed to, actively infected with, or recovered from COVID-19. The material from the prospective study consisted of cDNA or gDNA derived from T cells, B-cell-depleted T cells, or PBMCs. The samples were drawn from the first 160 participants of the ongoing ImmuneRACE study and from under 1,500 subjects provided by 6 global collaborators. Nearly every sample came with metadata listing a de-identified subject ID, COVID-19 status, age in years and sex. The repertoires were released in a freely available public database intended as a resource for research on the immune response to SARS-CoV-2. The study at large found these results: The quantity of clinical and demographic metadata differed by source and by participant and was supplied without curation.

As for this clone: Its antigen is unknown. Base quality data are lacking; no much larger clone is found one base away.

The immunoSEQ Assay, a bias-controlled multiplex PCR, was used to amplify TCRbeta CDR3 regions from genomic DNA. The original pipeline was this. Within the assay, amplification of reference gene primers was used to estimate how many nucleated cells each sample contained. Sequence reads were collapsed and filtered to measure the absolute abundance of every unique TCRbeta CDR3 rearrangement. For each sample, productive Simpson clonality was calculated as the square root of Simpson's diversity index across productive rearrangements. Here the immuneACCESS table is served through TCRdb, limited to in-frame sequences with V and J called. Missing clones are a known gap in these copies; in checked studies unresolved V genes cover under half, and the rest lacks a known reason. V and J calls and clone size are copied from that table; D and trimming were computed from the DNA. This sample gives more than 200,000 clones in total; about 93% of them show up just once. The top ten constitute approximately 2% of the sample.

The junction shows trimming of 9 bases on V and 3 bases on J, and the gene matches do not reach 14 bases of it. The germline V gene gives CDR1 as MNHEY and CDR2 as SVGAGI. The CDR3 covers 15 residues, taking in both the cysteine and the phenylalanine. Of the read, only the CDR3 DNA is kept; its 45 bases are in frame from base 1. In the prospective study, participants were about 18 to 90 years old, resided in about 25 geographic areas of the United States, and were enrolled through a virtual design. In the prospective study, cohorts were assigned on the basis of participant-reported clinical history obtained from a screening survey and a study questionnaire. ImmuneRACE Cohort 3 recovered participants were defined by two consecutive negative NP/OP PCR tests, healthcare professional clearance, or symptom resolution. Mobile phlebotomists in the prospective study collected whole blood, serum and a nasopharyngeal or oropharyngeal swab from every participant. Additional blood draws and questionnaires over an approximately two-month period could optionally be provided by prospective study participants. Prospective study blood samples were shipped either frozen or at room temperature before DNA extraction.

Sequencing was done on a sample of PBMCs or T cells enriched from blood (not recorded which). The receptor comes from a woman aged 18 to 35 who had recovered from COVID-19. The V and J segments used are TRBV6-5 and TRBJ2-7, and TRBD2 matches 7 of the central bases. The CDR3 here reads CARPTPGEGLYEQYF. The DNA sequence follows: TGTGCCAGACCCACCCCCGGGGAGGGACTCTACGAGCAGTACTTC.